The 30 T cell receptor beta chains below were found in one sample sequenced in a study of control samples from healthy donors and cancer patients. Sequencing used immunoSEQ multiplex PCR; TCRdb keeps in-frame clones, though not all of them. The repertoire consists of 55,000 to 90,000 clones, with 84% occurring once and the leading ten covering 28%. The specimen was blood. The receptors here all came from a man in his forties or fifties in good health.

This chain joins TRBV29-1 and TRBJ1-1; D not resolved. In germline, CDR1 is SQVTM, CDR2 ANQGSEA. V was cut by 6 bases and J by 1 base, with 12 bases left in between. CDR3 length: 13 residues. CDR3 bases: TGCAGCGTCCTGACAAAGACGAACACTGAAGCTTTCTTT. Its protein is CSVLTKTNTEAFF.

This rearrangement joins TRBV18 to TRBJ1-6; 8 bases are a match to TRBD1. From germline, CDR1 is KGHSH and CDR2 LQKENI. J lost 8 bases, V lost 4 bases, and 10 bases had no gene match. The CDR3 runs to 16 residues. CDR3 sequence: CASSQRSGGPDSPLHF. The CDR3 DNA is TGTGCCAGCTCACAACGCTCAGGGGGCCCGGATTCACCCCTCCACTTT.

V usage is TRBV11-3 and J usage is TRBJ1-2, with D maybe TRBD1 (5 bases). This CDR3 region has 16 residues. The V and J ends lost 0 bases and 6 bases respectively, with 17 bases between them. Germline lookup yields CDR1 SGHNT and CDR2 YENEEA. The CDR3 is CASSLDVGIRENGYTF. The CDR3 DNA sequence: TGTGCCAGCAGCTTAGATGTTGGGATCAGGGAGAATGGCTACACCTTC.

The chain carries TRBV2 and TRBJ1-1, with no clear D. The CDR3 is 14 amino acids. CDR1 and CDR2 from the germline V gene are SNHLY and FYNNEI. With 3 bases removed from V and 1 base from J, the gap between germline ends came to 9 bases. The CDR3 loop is CASSEVFGNTEAFF. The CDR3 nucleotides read TGTGCCAGCAGTGAGGTGTTTGGGAACACTGAAGCTTTCTTT.

CDR3 region: CASSSSSGGEQYF. The CDR3 coding sequence is TGTGCCAGCAGTTCCAGCTCCGGGGGGGAGCAGTACTTC. V gene TRBV7-9 combines with J gene TRBJ2-7; 7 positions match TRBD2. CDR3 length equals 13 residues. V was clipped by 6 bases and J by 7 bases; unmatched bases: 9. CDR1 is SEHNR and CDR2 is FQNEAQ in the germline V gene (reference sequence).

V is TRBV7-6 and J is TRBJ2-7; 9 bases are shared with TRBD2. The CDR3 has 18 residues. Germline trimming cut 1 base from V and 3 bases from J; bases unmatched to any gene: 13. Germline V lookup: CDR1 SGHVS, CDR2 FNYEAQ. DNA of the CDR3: TGTGCCAGCAGCTTAGGGCCCGGGGGTAGCGGGGGTATCTACGAGCAGTACTTC. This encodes CASSLGPGGSGGIYEQYF.

In nucleotides, the CDR3 is TGCGCCAGTACTAACTGGGCCAGCACAGATACGCAGTATTTT. It yields the protein CASTNWASTDTQYF. The V gene is TRBV5-1, the J gene TRBJ2-3; D gene unclear. CDR1 SGHRS and CDR2 YFSETQ come from the germline V gene. Trimming took off 8 bases at V and 0 bases at J, with 13 bases between the two ends. CDR3 size: 14 residues.

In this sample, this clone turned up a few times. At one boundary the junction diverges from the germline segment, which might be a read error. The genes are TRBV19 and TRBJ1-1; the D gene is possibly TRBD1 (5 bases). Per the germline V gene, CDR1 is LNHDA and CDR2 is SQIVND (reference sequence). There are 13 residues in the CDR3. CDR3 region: CASNIRGTLEAFF. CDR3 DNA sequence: TGTGCCAGTAATATAAGGGGTACCCTTGAAGCTTTCTTT.

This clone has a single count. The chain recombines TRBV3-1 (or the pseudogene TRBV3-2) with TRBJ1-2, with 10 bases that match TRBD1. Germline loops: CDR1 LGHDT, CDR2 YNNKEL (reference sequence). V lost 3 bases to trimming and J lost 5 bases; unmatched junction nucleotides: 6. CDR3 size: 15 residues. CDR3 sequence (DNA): TGTGCCAGCAGCCAGCCCGGGACAGGGGATTATGGCTACACCTTC. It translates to CASSQPGTGDYGYTF.

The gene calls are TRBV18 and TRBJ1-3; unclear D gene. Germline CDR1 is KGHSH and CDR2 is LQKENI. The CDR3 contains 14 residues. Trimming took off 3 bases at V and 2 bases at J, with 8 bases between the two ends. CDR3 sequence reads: CASSPQSTGNTIYF. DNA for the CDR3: TGTGCCAGCTCACCCCAGTCCACTGGAAACACCATATATTTT.

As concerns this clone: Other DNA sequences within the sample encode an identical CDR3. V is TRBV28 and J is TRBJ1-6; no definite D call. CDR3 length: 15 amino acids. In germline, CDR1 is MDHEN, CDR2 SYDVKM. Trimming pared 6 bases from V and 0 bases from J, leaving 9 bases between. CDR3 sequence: CASSLESSYNSPLHF. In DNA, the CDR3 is TGTGCCAGCAGCTTAGAGAGCTCCTATAATTCACCCCTCCACTTT. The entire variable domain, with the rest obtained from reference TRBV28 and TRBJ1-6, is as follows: DVKVTQSSRYLVKRTGEKVFLECVQDMDHENMFWYRQDPGLGLRLIYFSYDVKMKEKGDIPEGYSVSREKKERFSLILESASTNQTSMYLCASSLESSYNSPLHFGNGTRLTVT.

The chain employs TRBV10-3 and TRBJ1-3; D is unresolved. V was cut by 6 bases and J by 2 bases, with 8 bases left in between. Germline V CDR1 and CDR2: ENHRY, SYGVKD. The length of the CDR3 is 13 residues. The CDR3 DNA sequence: TGTGCCATCAGGAGGGTAGCTGGAAACACCATATATTTT. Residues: CAIRRVAGNTIYF.

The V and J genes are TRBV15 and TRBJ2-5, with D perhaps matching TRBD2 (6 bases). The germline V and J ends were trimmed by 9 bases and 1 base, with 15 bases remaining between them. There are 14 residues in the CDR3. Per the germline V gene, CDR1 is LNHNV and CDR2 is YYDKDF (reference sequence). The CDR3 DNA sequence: TGTGCCACTAGACTCCGGGACTCCCAAGAGACCCAGTACTTC. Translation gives CATRLRDSQETQYF.

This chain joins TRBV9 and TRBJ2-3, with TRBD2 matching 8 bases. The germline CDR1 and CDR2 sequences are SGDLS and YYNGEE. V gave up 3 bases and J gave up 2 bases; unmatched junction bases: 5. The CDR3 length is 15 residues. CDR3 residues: CASSATSGPTDTQYF. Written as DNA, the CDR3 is TGTGCCAGCAGCGCCACTAGCGGACCCACAGATACGCAGTATTTT.

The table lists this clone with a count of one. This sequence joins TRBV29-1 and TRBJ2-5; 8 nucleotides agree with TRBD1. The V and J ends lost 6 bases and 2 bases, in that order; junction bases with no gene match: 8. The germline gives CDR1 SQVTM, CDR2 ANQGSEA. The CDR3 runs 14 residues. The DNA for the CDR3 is TGCAGCGTCGTCAAACAGGGGGGTCAAGAGACCCAGTACTTC. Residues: CSVVKQGGQETQYF.

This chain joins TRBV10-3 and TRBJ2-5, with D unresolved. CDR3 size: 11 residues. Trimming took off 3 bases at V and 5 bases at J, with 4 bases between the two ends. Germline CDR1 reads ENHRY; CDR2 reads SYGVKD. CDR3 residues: CAISDSETQYF. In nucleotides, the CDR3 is TGTGCCATCAGTGATTCGGAGACCCAGTACTTC.

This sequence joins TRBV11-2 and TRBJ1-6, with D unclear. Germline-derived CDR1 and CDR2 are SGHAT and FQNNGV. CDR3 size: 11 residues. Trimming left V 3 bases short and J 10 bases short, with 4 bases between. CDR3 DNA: TGTGCCAGCAGCTTGCAGTCACCCCTCCACTTT. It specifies CASSLQSPLHF. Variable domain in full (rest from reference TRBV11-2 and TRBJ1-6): EAGVAQSPRYKIIEKRQSVAFWCNPISGHATLYWYQQILGQGPKLLIQFQNNGVVDDSQLPKDRFSAERLKGVDSTLKIQPAKLEDSAVYLCASSLQSPLHFGNGTRLTVT.

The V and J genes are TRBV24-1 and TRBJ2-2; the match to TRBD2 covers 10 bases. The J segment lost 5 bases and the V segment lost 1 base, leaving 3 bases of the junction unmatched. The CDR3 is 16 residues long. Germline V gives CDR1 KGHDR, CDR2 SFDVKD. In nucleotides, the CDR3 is TGTGCCACCAGTGATTTAGCGGGAGGGTGGACCGGGGAGCTGTTTTTT. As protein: CATSDLAGGWTGELFF.

The CDR3 protein is CASSLRGNTEAFF. In DNA form, the CDR3 reads TGTGCCAGCAGCTTACGAGGGAACACTGAAGCTTTCTTT. The rearrangement uses TRBV13 and TRBJ1-1; D ambiguous. CDR3 length: 13 amino acids. V dropped 2 bases and J dropped 1 base, with 5 bases sitting between them. CDR1 is PRHDT, CDR2 FYEKMQ, per germline (reference sequence).

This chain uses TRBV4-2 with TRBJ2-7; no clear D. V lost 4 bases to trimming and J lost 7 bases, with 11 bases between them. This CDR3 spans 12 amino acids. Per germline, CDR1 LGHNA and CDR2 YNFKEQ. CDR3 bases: TGTGCCAGCAGCCCTGATGGGGAAGAGCAGTACTTC. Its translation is CASSPDGEEQYF.

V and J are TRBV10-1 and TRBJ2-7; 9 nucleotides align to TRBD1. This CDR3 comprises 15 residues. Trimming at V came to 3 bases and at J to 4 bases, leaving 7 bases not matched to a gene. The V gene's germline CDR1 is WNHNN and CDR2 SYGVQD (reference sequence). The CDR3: CASSDRGQGRYEQYF. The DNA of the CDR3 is TGCGCCAGCAGTGACCGAGGACAGGGGCGGTACGAGCAGTACTTC.

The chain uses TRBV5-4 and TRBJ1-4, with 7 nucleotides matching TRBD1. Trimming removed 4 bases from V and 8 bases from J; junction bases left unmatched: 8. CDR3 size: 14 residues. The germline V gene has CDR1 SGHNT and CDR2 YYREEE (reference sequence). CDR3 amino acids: CASSLGGIQEKLFF. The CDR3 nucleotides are TGTGCCAGCAGCCTAGGGGGCATTCAGGAAAAACTGTTTTTT.

CDR3 coding DNA: TGTGCCACCAGTCGGGGGCGGAGCTCCTACGAGCAGTACTTC. As protein: CATSRGRSSYEQYF. The chain combines TRBV24-1 with TRBJ2-7; D might be TRBD1 or TRBD2, each matching 6 bases. The germline V gene encodes CDR1 KGHDR and CDR2 SFDVKD. Trimming shortened V by 6 bases and J by 0 bases, and 11 bases separated the two germline ends. CDR3 size: 14 residues.

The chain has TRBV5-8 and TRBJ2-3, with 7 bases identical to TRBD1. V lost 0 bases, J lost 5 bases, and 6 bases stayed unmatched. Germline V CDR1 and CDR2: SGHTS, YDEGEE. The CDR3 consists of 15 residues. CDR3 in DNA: TGTGCCAGCAGCTTGGAGGGGGCTAGGGTAGATACGCAGTATTTT. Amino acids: CASSLEGARVDTQYF.

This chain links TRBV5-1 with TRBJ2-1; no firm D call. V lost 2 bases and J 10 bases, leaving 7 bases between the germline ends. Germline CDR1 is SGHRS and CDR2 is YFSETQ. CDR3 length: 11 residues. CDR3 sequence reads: CASSFGSEQFF. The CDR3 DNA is TGCGCCAGCAGCTTTGGATCCGAGCAGTTCTTC.

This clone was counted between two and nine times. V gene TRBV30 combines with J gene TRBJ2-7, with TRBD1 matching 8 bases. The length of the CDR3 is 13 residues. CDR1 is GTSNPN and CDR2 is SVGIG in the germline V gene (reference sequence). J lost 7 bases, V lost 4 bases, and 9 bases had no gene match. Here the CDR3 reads CAWNAGGSGEQYF. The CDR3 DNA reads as TGTGCCTGGAACGCAGGGGGCTCGGGTGAGCAGTACTTC.

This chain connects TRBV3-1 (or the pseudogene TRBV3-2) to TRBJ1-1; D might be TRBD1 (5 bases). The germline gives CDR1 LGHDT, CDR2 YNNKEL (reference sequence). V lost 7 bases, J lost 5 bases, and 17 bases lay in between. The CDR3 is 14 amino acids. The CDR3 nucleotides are TGTGCCAGCACCTCGGGGGTACGCTGGACTGAAGCTTTCTTT. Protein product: CASTSGVRWTEAFF.

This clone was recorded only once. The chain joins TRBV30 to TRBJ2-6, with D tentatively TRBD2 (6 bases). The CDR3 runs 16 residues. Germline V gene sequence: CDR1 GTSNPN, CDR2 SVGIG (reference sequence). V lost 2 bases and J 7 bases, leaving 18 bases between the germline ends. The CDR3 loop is CAWSSGFSGFANVLTF. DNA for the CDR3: TGTGCCTGGAGTAGCGGGTTCTCAGGTTTCGCCAACGTCCTGACTTTC.

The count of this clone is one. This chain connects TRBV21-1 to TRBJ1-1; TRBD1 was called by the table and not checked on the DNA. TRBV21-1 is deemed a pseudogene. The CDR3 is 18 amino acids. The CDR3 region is CASSKDIYSDRGLTEAFF. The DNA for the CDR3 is TGTGCCAGCAGCAAAGACATTTACTCGGACAGGGGGCTTACTGAAGCTTTCTTT.

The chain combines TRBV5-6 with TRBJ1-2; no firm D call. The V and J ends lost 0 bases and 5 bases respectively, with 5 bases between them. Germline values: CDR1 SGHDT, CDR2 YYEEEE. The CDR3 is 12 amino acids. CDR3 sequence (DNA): TGTGCCAGCAGCTTGGACGGATATGGCTACACCTTC. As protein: CASSLDGYGYTF. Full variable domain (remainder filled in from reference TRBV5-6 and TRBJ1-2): DAGVTQSPTHLIKTRGQQVTLRCSPKSGHDTVSWYQQALGQGPQFIFQYYEEEERQRGNFPDRFSGHQFPNYSSELNVNALLLGDSALYLCASSLDGYGYTFGSGTRLTVV.